The present T cell receptor beta chain was sequenced within a study of shared clonotypes between healthy human individuals. Unsorted samples, those not sorted, used some 90 million PBMCs for genomic DNA. The CDR3 contains 15 residues. Unmatched junction bases numbered 7, after V lost 1 base and J lost 4 bases. The germline V gene encodes CDR1 SQVTM and CDR2 ANQGSEA. The assay used deep level. The sequenced material, unsorted PBMC DNA, was run on ten immunoSEQ deep assay plates. As originally analysed: Sequence data from immunoSEQ were junction-only and lacked quality scores; consequently, filtering differed. Assay used: immunoSEQ multiplex PCR; TCRdb lists only in-frame clones, some missing. V and J calls and clone size are given by that table; D and trimming were obtained from the DNA. The sample includes a few hundred thousand clones, just over 75% seen only once; the top ten take 12%.

The chain has TRBV29-1 and TRBJ2-3; TRBD2 matches at 8 bases. The material sequenced was PBMCs. This clonotype originated in a woman in her thirties or forties in good health. Some clones in this sample may be carry-over from other donors' samples. CDR3 loop: CSVEGGAGGPDTQYF. The CDR3 coding sequence is TGCAGCGTTGAAGGGGGGGCGGGAGGACCAGATACGCAGTATTTT.